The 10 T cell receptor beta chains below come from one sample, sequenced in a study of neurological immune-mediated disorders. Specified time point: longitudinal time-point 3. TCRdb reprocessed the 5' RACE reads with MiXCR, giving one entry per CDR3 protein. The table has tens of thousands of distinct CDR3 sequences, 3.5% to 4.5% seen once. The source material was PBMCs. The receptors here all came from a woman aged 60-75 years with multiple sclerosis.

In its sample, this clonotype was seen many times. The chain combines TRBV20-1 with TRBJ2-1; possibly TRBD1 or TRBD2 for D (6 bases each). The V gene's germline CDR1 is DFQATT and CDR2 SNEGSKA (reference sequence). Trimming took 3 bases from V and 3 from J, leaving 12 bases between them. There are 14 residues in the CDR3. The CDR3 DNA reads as TGCAGTGCTAGTGTGGAGGGGGACTACAATGAGCAGTTCTTC. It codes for CSASVEGDYNEQFF.

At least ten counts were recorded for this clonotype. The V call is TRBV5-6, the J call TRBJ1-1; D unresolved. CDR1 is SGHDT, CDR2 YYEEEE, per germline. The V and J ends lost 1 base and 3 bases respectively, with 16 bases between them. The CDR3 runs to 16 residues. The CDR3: CASSLKVIARDTEAFF. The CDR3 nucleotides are TGTGCCAGCAGCTTGAAGGTCATCGCGAGGGACACTGAAGCTTTCTTT.

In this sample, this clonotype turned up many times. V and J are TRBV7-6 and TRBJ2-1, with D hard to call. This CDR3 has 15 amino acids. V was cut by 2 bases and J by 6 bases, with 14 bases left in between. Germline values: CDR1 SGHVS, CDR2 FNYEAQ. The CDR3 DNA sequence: TGTGCCAGCAGCTTACACCCACGGTTCGTCAATGAGCAGTTCTTC. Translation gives CASSLHPRFVNEQFF.

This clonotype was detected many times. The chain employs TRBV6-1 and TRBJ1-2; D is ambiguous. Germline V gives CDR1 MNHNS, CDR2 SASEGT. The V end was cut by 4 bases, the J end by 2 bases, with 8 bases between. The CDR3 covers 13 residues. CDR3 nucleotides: TGTGCCAGCAGTGCTCCTCCCAACTATGGCTACACCTTC. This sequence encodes CASSAPPNYGYTF.

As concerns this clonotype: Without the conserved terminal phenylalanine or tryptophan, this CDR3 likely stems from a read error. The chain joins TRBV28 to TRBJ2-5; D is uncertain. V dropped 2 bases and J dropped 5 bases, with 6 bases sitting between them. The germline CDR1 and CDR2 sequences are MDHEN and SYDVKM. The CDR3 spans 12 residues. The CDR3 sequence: CASSLEVETQYL. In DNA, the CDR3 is TGTGCCAGCAGTTTAGAGGTTGAGACCCAGTACTTA.

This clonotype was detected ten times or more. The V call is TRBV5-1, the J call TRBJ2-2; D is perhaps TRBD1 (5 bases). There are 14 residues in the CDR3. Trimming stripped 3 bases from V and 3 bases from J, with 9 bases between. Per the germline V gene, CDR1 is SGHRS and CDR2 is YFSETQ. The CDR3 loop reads CASSSDTYTGELFF. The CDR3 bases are TGCGCCAGCAGCTCGGACACCTACACCGGGGAGCTGTTTTTT.

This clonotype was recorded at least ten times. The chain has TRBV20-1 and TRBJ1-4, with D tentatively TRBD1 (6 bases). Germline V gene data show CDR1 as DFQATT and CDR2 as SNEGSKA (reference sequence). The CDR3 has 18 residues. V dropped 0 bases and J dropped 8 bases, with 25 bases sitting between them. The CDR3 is CSARDDGQWIIQAEKLFF. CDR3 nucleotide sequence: TGCAGTGCTAGAGATGATGGACAGTGGATTATTCAGGCGGAAAAACTGTTTTTT.

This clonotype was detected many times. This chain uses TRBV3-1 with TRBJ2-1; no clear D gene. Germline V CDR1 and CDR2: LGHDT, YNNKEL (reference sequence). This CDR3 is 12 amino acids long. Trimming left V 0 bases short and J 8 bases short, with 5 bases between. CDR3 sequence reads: CASSQEPHEQFF. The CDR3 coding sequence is TGTGCCAGCAGCCAAGAACCCCATGAGCAGTTCTTC.

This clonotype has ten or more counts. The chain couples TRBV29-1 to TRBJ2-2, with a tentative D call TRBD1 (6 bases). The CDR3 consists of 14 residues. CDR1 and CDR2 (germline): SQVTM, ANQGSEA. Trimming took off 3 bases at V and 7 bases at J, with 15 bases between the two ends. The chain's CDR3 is CSVDFSGVGGELFF. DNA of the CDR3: TGCAGCGTTGATTTTTCAGGGGTTGGCGGGGAGCTGTTTTTT.

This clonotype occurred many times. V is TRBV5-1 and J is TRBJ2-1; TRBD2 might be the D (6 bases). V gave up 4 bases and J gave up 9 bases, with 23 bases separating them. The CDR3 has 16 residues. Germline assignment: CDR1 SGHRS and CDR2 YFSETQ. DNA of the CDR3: TGCGCCAGCAGCAGGAGAGGGGCAGGAGGGAGCGGTGAGCAGTTCTTC. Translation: CASSRRGAGGSGEQFF. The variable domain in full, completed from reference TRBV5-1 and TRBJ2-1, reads KAGVTQTPRYLIKTRGQQVTLSCSPISGHRSVSWYQQTPGQGLQFLFEYFSETQRNKGNFPGRFSGRQFSNSRSEMNVSTLELGDSALYLCASSRRGAGGSGEQFFGPGTRLTVL.